The sequence of this T cell receptor (beta chain) was determined in a study of CDR3 diversity in severe acne. This CDR3 comprises 18 residues. J lost 8 bases, V lost 4 bases, and 13 bases had no gene match. CDR1 and CDR2 from the germline V gene are SEHNR and FQNEAQ (reference sequence). TCRdb independently ran MiXCR on the PCR reads; one entry per CDR3 protein. The table includes fewer than 90,000 distinct CDR3 sequences, about 49% detected once. The chain joins TRBV7-9 to TRBJ2-2, with 13 bases identical to TRBD2. This sequence was found in a male donor with severe acne vulgaris. Source material: blood. The CDR3 DNA is TGTGCCAGCAGCTCGGGGACTAGCGGGAAGGCTCGCACTGGGGAGCTGTTTTTT. This gives the protein CASSSGTSGKARTGELFF. Based on the CDR3 plus reference TRBV7-9 and TRBJ2-2, the full variable domain is DTGVSQNPRHKITKRGQNVTFRCDPISEHNRLYWYRQTLGQGPEFLTYFQNEAQLEKSRLLSDRFSAERPKGSFSTLEIQRTEQGDSAMYLCASSSGTSGKARTGELFFGEGSRLTVL.